A selection of T cell receptor beta chains follows, all from one sample in a study of T cells in Graves' hyperthyroidism and ophthalmopathy. One entry per CDR3 protein, called by TCRdb with MiXCR from the multiplex PCR reads. The sample lists around 700,000 distinct CDR3 sequences; around 20% were seen once. The sequenced sample was blood. The receptor set was obtained from a woman between 45 and 60 years old with Graves' hyperthyroidism that later progressed to Graves' ophthalmopathy. Each CDR3 is given with its conserved first and last residue. D genes are given only for firm matches. Expanded clones are given a class, and other clones once, few, many or no size at all.

CDR3 protein | CDR3 DNA | CDR3 length | J gene | D gene | V gene | clone size
CASSIVHGGDSPLHF | TGTGCCAGTAGTATTGTACATGGGGGGGATTCACCCCTCCACTTT | 15 | TRBJ1-6 | - | TRBV19 | -
CASSQIYNEQYF | TGTGCCAGCAGCCAGATTTATAACGAGCAGTACTTC | 12 | TRBJ2-7 | - | TRBV3-1 | many
CSAREGRGRINSPLHF | TGCAGTGCTAGAGAAGGGCGGGGTCGAATTAATTCACCCCTCCACTTT | 16 | TRBJ1-6 | - | TRBV20-1 | -
CASSAGQGVETQYF | TGCGCCAGCAGCGCTGGACAGGGGGTCGAGACCCAGTACTTC | 14 | TRBJ2-5 | TRBD1 | TRBV5-8 | -
CASSLRGETNEKLFF | TGTGCCAGCAGTCTTAGGGGAGAAACTAATGAAAAACTGTTTTTT | 15 | TRBJ1-4 | - | TRBV12-3/TRBV12-4 | -
CSAKTGGRETQYF | TGCAGTGCTAAAACAGGGGGCAGAGAGACCCAGTACTTC | 13 | TRBJ2-5 | TRBD1 | TRBV20-1 | many
CSVYGQESAEAFF | TGCAGCGTGTACGGACAGGAATCGGCTGAAGCTTTCTTT | 13 | TRBJ1-1 | TRBD1 | TRBV29-1 | few
CASSFISGGSYNEQFF | TGTGCCAGCAGTTTTATTAGCGGGGGATCCTACAATGAGCAGTTCTTC | 16 | TRBJ2-1 | TRBD2 | TRBV6-5 | -
CASSGDIPNYGYTF | TGCGCCAGCAGCGGGGACATCCCAAACTATGGCTACACCTTC | 14 | TRBJ1-2 | - | TRBV5-1 | many
CSARDVKRGGIKGAFF | TGCAGTGCTAGAGATGTGAAAAGGGGCGGTATCAAAGGGGCTTTCTTT | 16 | TRBJ1-1 | - | TRBV20-1 | -
CASSMRGGLYNEQFF | TGTGCCAGTAGTATGAGAGGGGGCCTTTACAATGAGCAGTTCTTC | 15 | TRBJ2-1 | TRBD1 | TRBV19 | -
CAQQSPGQGSEKLFF | TGTGCGCAGCAGTCGCCGGGACAGGGGAGTGAAAAACTGTTTTTT | 15 | TRBJ1-4 | TRBD1 | TRBV2 | many
CAWSFAVRTEAFF | TGTGCCTGGAGTTTCGCGGTGCGCACTGAAGCTTTCTTT | 13 | TRBJ1-1 | - | TRBV30 | many
CASSLFENEQFF | TGCGCCAGCAGCCTCTTCGAGAATGAGCAGTTCTTC | 12 | TRBJ2-1 | - | TRBV4-1 | -
CASSLGGTPTNEKLFF | TGTGCCAGCAGTCTTGGGGGGACCCCAACTAATGAAAAACTGTTTTTT | 16 | TRBJ1-4 | - | TRBV12-3/TRBV12-4 | many
CASSLMGANTGELFF | TGTGCCAGCAGCTTAATGGGGGCTAACACCGGGGAGCTGTTTTTT | 15 | TRBJ2-2 | - | TRBV11-2 | -
CASSTPGGQYF | TGTGCCAGCAGCACCCCGGGAGGGCAGTACTTC | 11 | TRBJ2-7 | TRBD2 | TRBV7-9 | many
CSARDQGRAYNEQFF | TGCAGTGCTAGAGATCAGGGCAGGGCCTACAATGAGCAGTTCTTC | 15 | TRBJ2-1 | - | TRBV20-1 | -
CASLSWTGGHTGELFF | TGTGCCAGCCTCTCTTGGACAGGGGGACACACCGGGGAGCTGTTTTTT | 16 | TRBJ2-2 | TRBD1 | TRBV11-2 | few
CASSPMRDSQEKLFF | TGTGCCAGCTCACCAATGCGGGACAGCCAAGAAAAACTGTTTTTT | 15 | TRBJ1-4 | TRBD1 | TRBV18 | many
CASSLLVQETQYF | TGTGCCAGCAGCTTACTAGTCCAAGAGACCCAGTACTTC | 13 | TRBJ2-5 | - | TRBV7-9 | few
CATARTSGGSDTQYF | TGTGCCACCGCGAGGACTAGCGGGGGTTCAGATACGCAGTATTTT | 15 | TRBJ2-3 | TRBD2 | TRBV6-2/TRBV6-3 | few
CASSIEDSSYNEQFF | TGTGCCAGTAGTATAGAGGACAGTTCCTACAATGAGCAGTTCTTC | 15 | TRBJ2-1 | - | TRBV19 | -
CASSPRGAWGSNQPQHF | TGTGCCAGCTCACCACGGGGGGCCTGGGGTAGCAATCAGCCCCAGCATTTT | 17 | TRBJ1-5 | - | TRBV18 | few
CSVEVGRGAEAFF | TGCAGCGTTGAAGTTGGCAGGGGGGCTGAAGCTTTCTTT | 13 | TRBJ1-1 | TRBD1 | TRBV29-1 | -